This TCR beta chain was sequenced during a study of shared clonotypes between healthy human individuals. As for the study in general: A couple of women and a few men aged 18 to 49 served as donors. Per donor, three plates held CD4 naive cells, three held CD4 memory, two held CD8 naive and one held CD8 memory.

CD4+ cells yielded CD45RA+ naive and CD45RA-negative memory subsets. Sequencing used immunoSEQ multiplex PCR; TCRdb keeps in-frame clones, though not all of them. The sample yields some 1.1 million clones, approximately 80% seen once. The CDR3 has 12 amino acids. Germline V lookup: CDR1 MDHEN, CDR2 SYDVKM. Trimming stripped 7 bases from V and 0 bases from J, with 4 bases between. Remarks on this clone: Other DNA sequences in this sample translate to the same CDR3.

Sequenced sample: memory CD4+ T cells from PBMCs. The subset was: CD45RA-negative fraction. V is TRBV28 and J is TRBJ1-5, with unresolved D. This TCR derives from a man aged 18 to 35 in good health. Some clones in this sample may be carry-over from other donors' samples. The DNA of the CDR3 is TGTGCCAGCACTTCTAGCAATCAGCCCCAGCATTTT. Translating it yields CASTSSNQPQHF. Full variable domain (outside the CDR3, taken from reference TRBV28 and TRBJ1-5): DVKVTQSSRYLVKRTGEKVFLECVQDMDHENMFWYRQDPGLGLRLIYFSYDVKMKEKGDIPEGYSVSREKKERFSLILESASTNQTSMYLCASTSSNQPQHFGDGTRLSIL.